This is a list of T cell receptor beta chains from one sample in a study of PD-1 blockade in mismatch repair-deficient tumors. Sequenced by immunoSEQ multiplex PCR; TCRdb stores in-frame clones only, minus some. Of some 16,000 clones in the sample, over 75% were seen once. This specimen consisted of PBMCs, obtained roughly 23 weeks after starting pembrolizumab. These receptors were collected from an adult with mismatch repair-deficient cancer. The CDR3 runs from the conserved cysteine through the conserved F or W.

j_call v_call cdr3_aa
TRBJ1-5 TRBV19 CASSMDPGIDRVRNQPQHF
TRBJ2-7 TRBV28 CASPPGQGAMISYEQYF
TRBJ2-7 TRBV11-3 CASSSRQGLEQYF
TRBJ2-1 TRBV4-1 CASSPRTSPSYNEQFF
TRBJ1-1 TRBV2 CASSQDRGWRAFF
TRBJ1-5 TRBV19 CASSIQSGQPQHF
TRBJ1-2 TRBV14 CASSQLQGNYGYTF
TRBJ1-2 TRBV27 CASAKQAYYGYTF
TRBJ2-2 TRBV27 CASSNPGTENTGELFF
TRBJ2-1 TRBV5-6 CASSPAGGSSYNEQFF
TRBJ2-3 TRBV10-3 CAIRTLDSRTSTDTQYF
TRBJ2-6 TRBV28 CASSRGQPVHSGANVLTF
TRBJ2-7 TRBV5-5 CASRIRQGSYEQYF
TRBJ2-2 TRBV5-6 CASKRTGVDGGELFF
TRBJ2-1 TRBV29-1 CSVEDYFQFF
TRBJ2-1 TRBV5-1 CASSLEGLAYNNEQFF
TRBJ2-1 TRBV15 CATSRSPNTLGQGSEEQFF
TRBJ1-5 TRBV7-9 CASSKTGSSNQPQHF
TRBJ1-3 TRBV9 CASSVAGSLTSGNTIYF
TRBJ2-3 TRBV5-5 CASSRPTGSSTDTQYF
TRBJ2-3 TRBV28 CASSPFSGSRGTDTQYF
TRBJ2-1 TRBV28 CASSLGTGKLMEQFF
TRBJ2-3 TRBV7-9 CASSSSGSGTDTQYF
TRBJ1-3 TRBV7-2 CASSLRSGFSGNTIYF
TRBJ2-1 TRBV10-3 CAISTSGRAALDNEQFF
TRBJ1-2 TRBV7-8 CASSSQPPTGGYNYGYTF
TRBJ2-7 TRBV28 CASCGLAGGGDEQYF
TRBJ2-1 TRBV12-5 CASSRQDPSSYNEQFF
TRBJ1-1 TRBV7-9 CATPKEGGKRNTEAFF
TRBJ2-5 TRBV7-6 CASSLGLYQETQYF
TRBJ2-1 TRBV6-6 CASSRQGDNEQFF
TRBJ2-5 TRBV2 CASRGLAGVPETQYF
TRBJ1-2 TRBV6-1 CASSEEAGAVRGYTF
TRBJ2-1 TRBV6-6 CASSRGQGGNEQFF
TRBJ2-2 TRBV7-3 CASSYSSTGELFF
TRBJ2-1 TRBV2 CASSSARSSYNEQFF
TRBJ2-1 TRBV6-5 CASSYSGGNIYNEQFF
TRBJ1-1 TRBV15 CATSRGGTGGTEAFF